This T cell receptor beta chain was sequenced in a study of regulatory T cells in long-lasting Graves disease. Findings and caveats of the study: It is possible that accuracy was reduced by the small size of the sample. TCR diversity was lower in persistent Graves' patients than in newly diagnosed ones.

Construction of TCR beta libraries relied on iRepertoire HTBI primers and on Arm-PCR targeting CDR3 regions. A single record per CDR3 protein comes from TCRdb applying MiXCR to the multiplex PCR reads. The profile shows 500,000 to 700,000 distinct CDR3 sequences, around 15% of them singletons. Time point specified: newly diagnosed GD, antithyroid drugs for less than 3 months. Construction of the TCR library relied on RNA isolated from PBMCs. J gave up 0 bases and V 5 bases, and 20 bases lay outside the gene matches. The germline V gene encodes CDR1 MDHEN and CDR2 SYDVKM. The CDR3 covers 20 residues. In this sample, this clonotype turned up many times. Its antigen remains unknown. These data also featured in a second study, about T cells in Graves' hyperthyroidism and ophthalmopathy. That paper adds: The HTBI primer set was used in a first-round RT-PCR of the TCR CDR3.

The rearrangement links TRBV28 to TRBJ2-5; TRBD1 matches 8 bases. The input for sequencing was peripheral blood mononuclear cells (PBMCs), taken at new diagnosis, from a patient treated with antithyroid drugs. This receptor was identified in a woman aged 30 to 39 with Graves disease. DNA of the CDR3: TGTGCCAGCAGTCCACGCCCCGGGACAGGAAGGGTGAGGGACCAAGAGACCCAGTACTTC. This sequence encodes CASSPRPGTGRVRDQETQYF.